This T cell receptor (beta chain) was profiled in a study of Graves' ophthalmopathy and Graves' hyperthyroidism. Whole-study results and caveats: The authors also found most expanded thyroid clonotypes above 0.001 frequency in blood. The model's ophthalmopathy progression predictions had approximately 69% sensitivity and less than 75% specificity. For separating ophthalmopathy from stable hyperthyroidism, a 13-signature model gave 85% to 90% sensitivity and around 76% specificity.

This clonotype was detected many times. The antigen is undetermined. The authors amplified TCR beta CDR3 regions from RNA transcripts. First-round RT-PCR relied on HTBI primers, and a second-round multiplex PCR came next. A single record per CDR3 protein comes from TCRdb applying MiXCR to the multiplex PCR reads. The table lists about 220,000 distinct CDR3 sequences, roughly 21% of them singletons. PBMCs were density-gradient isolated from roughly 10 ml fresh blood. Between the trimmed V and J ends, which lost 0 bases and 0 bases, there was a span of 19 bases. The CDR3 is 19 residues long. CDR1 is SGDLS and CDR2 is YYNGEE in the germline V gene.

This receptor was identified in a woman between 50 and 59 years old with Graves' ophthalmopathy. Sequencing input: peripheral blood. This chain connects TRBV9 to TRBJ2-1; the D gene is possibly TRBD2 (6 bases). The CDR3 sequence is CASSVEGLGGASSYNEQFF. As DNA, the CDR3 is TGTGCCAGCAGCGTAGAGGGGTTGGGGGGAGCGAGCTCCTACAATGAGCAGTTCTTC. The variable domain in full, with the rest retrieved from reference TRBV9 and TRBJ2-1, is DSGVTQTPKHLITATGQRVTLRCSPRSGDLSVYWYQQSLDQGLQFLIQYYNGEERAKGNILERFSAQQFPDLHSELNLSSLELGDSALYFCASSVEGLGGASSYNEQFFGPGTRLTVL.